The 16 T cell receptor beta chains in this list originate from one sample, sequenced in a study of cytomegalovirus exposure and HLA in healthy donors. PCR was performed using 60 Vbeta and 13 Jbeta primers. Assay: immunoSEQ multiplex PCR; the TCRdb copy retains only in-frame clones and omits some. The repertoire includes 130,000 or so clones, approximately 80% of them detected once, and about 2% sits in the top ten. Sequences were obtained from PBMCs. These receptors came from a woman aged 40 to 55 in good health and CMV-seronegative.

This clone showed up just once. CDR3 amino acids: CASSPGGGGADTGELFF. The DNA of the CDR3 is TGTGCCAGCAGCCCGGGGGGCGGGGGCGCAGACACCGGGGAGCTGTTTTTT. The J gene is TRBJ2-2, the V gene TRBV5-4; D is perhaps TRBD2 (7 bases). Trimming cost V 4 bases and J 3 bases, with 19 bases left between them. Germline lookup yields CDR1 SGHNT and CDR2 YYREEE (reference sequence). CDR3 size: 17 residues.

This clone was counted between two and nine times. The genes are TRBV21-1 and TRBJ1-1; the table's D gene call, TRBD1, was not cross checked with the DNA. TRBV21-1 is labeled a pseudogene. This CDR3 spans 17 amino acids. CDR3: CASSKQGAASMNTEAFF. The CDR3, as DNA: TGTGCCAGCAGCAAACAGGGGGCGGCCTCCATGAACACTGAAGCTTTCTTT.

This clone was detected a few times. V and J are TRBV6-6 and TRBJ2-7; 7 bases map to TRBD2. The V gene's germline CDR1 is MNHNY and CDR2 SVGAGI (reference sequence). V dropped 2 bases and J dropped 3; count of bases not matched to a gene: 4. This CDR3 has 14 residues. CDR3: CASSYASGRYEQYF. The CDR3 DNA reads TGTGCCAGCAGTTACGCTAGCGGTCGCTACGAGCAGTACTTC.

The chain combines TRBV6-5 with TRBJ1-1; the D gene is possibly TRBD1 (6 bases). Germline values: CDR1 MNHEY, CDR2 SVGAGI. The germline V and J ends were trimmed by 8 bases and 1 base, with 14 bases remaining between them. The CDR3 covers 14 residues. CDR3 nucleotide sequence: TGTGCCAGCTCCGGAGGACAGAGGAACACTGAAGCTTTCTTT. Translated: CASSGGQRNTEAFF.

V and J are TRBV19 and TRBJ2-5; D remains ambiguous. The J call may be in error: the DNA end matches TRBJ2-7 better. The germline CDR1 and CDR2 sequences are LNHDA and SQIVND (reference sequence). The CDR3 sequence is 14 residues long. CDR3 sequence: CASSIQVSSLEQYF. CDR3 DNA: TGTGCCAGTAGTATTCAGGTGTCATCGCTCGAGCAGTACTTC.

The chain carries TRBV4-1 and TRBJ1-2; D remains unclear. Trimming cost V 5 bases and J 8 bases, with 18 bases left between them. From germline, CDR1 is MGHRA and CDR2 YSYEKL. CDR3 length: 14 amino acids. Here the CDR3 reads CASSAQGGIRGYTF. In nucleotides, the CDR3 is TGCGCCAGCAGCGCCCAAGGAGGGATTAGGGGCTACACCTTC.

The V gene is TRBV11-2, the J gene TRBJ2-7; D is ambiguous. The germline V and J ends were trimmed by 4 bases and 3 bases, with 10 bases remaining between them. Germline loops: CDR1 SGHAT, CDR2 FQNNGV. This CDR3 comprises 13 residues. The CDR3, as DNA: TGTGCCAGCAGCTACTGGTTAAGCTACGAGCAGTACTTC. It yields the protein CASSYWLSYEQYF. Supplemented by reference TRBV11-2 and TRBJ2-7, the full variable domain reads EAGVAQSPRYKIIEKRQSVAFWCNPISGHATLYWYQQILGQGPKLLIQFQNNGVVDDSQLPKDRFSAERLKGVDSTLKIQPAKLEDSAVYLCASSYWLSYEQYFGPGTRLTVT.

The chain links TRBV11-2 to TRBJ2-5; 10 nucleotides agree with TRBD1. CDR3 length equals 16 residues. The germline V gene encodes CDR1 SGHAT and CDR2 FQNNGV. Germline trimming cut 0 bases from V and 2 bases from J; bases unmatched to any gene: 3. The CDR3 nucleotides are TGTGCCAGCAGCTTAGATAGGACAGGGGGTCAAGAGACCCAGTACTTC. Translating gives CASSLDRTGGQETQYF.

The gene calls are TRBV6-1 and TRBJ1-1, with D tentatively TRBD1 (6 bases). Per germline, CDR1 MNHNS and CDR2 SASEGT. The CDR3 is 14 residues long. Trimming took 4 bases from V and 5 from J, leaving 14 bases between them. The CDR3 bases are TGTGCCAGCAGTGGGGAGGGGGGCAGAACTGAAGCTTTCTTT. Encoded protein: CASSGEGGRTEAFF.

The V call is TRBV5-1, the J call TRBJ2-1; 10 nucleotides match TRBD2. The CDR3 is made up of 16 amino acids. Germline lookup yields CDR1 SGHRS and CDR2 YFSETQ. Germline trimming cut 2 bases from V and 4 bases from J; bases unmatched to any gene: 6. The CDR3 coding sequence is TGCGCCAGCAGCTTAGCGGGAGGGAGCCTATACAATGAGCAGTTCTTC. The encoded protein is CASSLAGGSLYNEQFF. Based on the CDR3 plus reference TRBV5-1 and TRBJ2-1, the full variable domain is KAGVTQTPRYLIKTRGQQVTLSCSPISGHRSVSWYQQTPGQGLQFLFEYFSETQRNKGNFPGRFSGRQFSNSRSEMNVSTLELGDSALYLCASSLAGGSLYNEQFFGPGTRLTVL.

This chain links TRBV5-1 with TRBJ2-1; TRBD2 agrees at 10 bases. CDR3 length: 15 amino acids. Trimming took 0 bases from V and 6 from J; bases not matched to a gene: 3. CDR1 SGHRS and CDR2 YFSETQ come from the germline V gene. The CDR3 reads CASSLVSSGGNEQFF. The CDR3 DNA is TGCGCCAGCAGCTTGGTTTCTAGCGGGGGCAATGAGCAGTTCTTC.

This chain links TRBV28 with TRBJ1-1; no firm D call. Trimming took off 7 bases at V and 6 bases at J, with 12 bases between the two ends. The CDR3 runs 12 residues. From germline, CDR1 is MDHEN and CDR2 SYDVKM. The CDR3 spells CASIPPGSEAFF. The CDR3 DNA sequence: TGTGCCAGCATCCCCCCCGGGTCTGAAGCTTTCTTT. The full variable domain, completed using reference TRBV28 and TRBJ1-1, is DVKVTQSSRYLVKRTGEKVFLECVQDMDHENMFWYRQDPGLGLRLIYFSYDVKMKEKGDIPEGYSVSREKKERFSLILESASTNQTSMYLCASIPPGSEAFFGQGTRLTVV.

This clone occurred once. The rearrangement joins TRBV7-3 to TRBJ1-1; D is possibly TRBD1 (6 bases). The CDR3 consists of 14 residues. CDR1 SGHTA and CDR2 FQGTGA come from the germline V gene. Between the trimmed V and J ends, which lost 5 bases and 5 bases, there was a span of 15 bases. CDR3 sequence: CASSVQGGRTEAFF. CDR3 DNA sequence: TGTGCCAGCAGCGTACAGGGAGGGAGGACTGAAGCTTTCTTT. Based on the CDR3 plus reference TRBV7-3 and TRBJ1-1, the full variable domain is GAGVSQTPSNKVTEKGKYVELRCDPISGHTALYWYRQSLGQGPEFLIYFQGTGAADDSGLPNDRFFAVRPEGSVSTLKIQRTERGDSAVYLCASSVQGGRTEAFFGQGTRLTVV.

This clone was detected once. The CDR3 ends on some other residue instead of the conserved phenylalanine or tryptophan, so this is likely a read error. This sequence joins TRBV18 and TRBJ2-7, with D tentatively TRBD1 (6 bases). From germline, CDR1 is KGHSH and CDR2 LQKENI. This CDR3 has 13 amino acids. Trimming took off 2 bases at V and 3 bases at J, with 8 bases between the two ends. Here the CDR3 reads CASSPVQGYEQYL. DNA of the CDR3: TGTGCCAGCTCACCAGTACAGGGCTACGAGCAGTACCTC.

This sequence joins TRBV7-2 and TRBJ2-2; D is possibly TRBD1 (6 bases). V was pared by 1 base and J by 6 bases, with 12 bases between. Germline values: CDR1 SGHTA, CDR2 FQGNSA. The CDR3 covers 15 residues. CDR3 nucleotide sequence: TGTGCCAGCAGCTTAGTGGGGACATCACCCGGGGAGCTGTTTTTT. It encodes CASSLVGTSPGELFF.

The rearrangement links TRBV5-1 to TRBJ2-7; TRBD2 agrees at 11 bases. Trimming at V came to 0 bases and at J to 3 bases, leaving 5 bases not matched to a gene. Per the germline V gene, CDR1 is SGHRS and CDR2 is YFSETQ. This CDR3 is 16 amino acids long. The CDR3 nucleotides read TGCGCCAGCAGCTTGGATCTAGCGGGGGGAGACTACGAGCAGTACTTC. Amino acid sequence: CASSLDLAGGDYEQYF.